This T cell receptor (beta chain) was profiled in a study of regulatory T cells in long-lasting Graves disease. Time point: newly diagnosed GD, antithyroid drugs for less than 3 months. Researchers made the TCR library from RNA that was extracted from PBMCs. This clonotype was seen repeatedly, ten times or more. Its target is unknown. Construction of TCR beta libraries relied on iRepertoire HTBI primers and on Arm-PCR targeting CDR3 regions. Using its own MiXCR run on the multiplex PCR reads, TCRdb lists one record per CDR3 protein. Of fewer than 550,000 distinct CDR3 sequences in the sample, roughly 16% are singletons; the top ten hold approximately 25%. Study-wide findings and caveats: Compared with new cases, persistent Graves' patients showed reduced TCR diversity. Newly diagnosed disease favored TRBV20-1 and TRBJ2-1 over persistent disease.

V gave up 6 bases and J gave up 8 bases, with 14 bases separating them. Germline V gives CDR1 MNHGY, CDR2 SAAAGT. The CDR3 loop spans 13 amino acids. This same sample was also taken into another study, of T cells in Graves' hyperthyroidism and ophthalmopathy. That source adds: The HTBI primer set was used in a first-round RT-PCR of the TCR CDR3. In simple terms, a model built on 13 V-J features told ophthalmopathy apart from stable hyperthyroidism.

The J gene is TRBJ1-5, the V gene TRBV6-8, with unresolved D. The origin of this receptor is a woman aged 35-60 years with Graves disease. This specimen was peripheral blood mononuclear cells (PBMCs), taken at new diagnosis, from a patient treated with antithyroid drugs. The CDR3 sequence: CASRDPAVEPQHF. Here the CDR3 DNA reads TGTGCCAGCAGGGACCCTGCCGTAGAGCCCCAGCATTTT.